This T cell receptor beta chain was captured by sequencing in a study of cytomegalovirus exposure and HLA in healthy donors. Study results and caveats: The authors later found HLA-associated TCR beta chains more clonally expanded than equally common others. Within an earlier analysis, most TCR beta V segments proved productive either about 87% or about 30% of the time. The authors enumerated roughly 180 TCR beta chains as linked to cytomegalovirus.

V shed 1 base and J shed 9 bases, with 16 bases lying between them. The germline gives CDR1 GTSNPN, CDR2 SVGIG (reference sequence). This CDR3 region has 14 residues. Both 60 Vbeta primers and 13 Jbeta primers went into the PCR. Profiled with immunoSEQ multiplex PCR; TCRdb holds only in-frame clones, not every one. The sample lists 110,000 to 150,000 clones, about 79% occurring once. Concerning this clone: As yet, its antigen is unknown.

The receptor's source is a woman younger than 45 in good health and CMV-seronegative. The specimen sequenced was PBMCs. The V call is TRBV30, the J call TRBJ1-5, with D possibly being TRBD1 (5 bases). CDR3 protein: CAWSAHPQTGPQHF. The CDR3 DNA follows: TGTGCCTGGAGTGCTCACCCCCAAACAGGGCCCCAGCATTTT.